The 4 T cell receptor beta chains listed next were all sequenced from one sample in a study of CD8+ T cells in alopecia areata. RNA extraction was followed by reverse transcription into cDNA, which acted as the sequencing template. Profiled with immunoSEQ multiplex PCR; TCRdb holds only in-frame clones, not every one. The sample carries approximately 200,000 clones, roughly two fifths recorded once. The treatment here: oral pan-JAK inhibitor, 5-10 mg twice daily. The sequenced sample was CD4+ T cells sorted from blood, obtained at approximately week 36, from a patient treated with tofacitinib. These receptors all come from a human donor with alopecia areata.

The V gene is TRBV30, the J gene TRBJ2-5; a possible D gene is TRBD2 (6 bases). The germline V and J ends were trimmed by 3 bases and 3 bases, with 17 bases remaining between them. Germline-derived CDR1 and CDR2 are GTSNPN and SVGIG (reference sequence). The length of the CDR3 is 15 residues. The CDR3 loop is CAWRVAGTGEETQYF. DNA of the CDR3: TGTGCCTGGAGGGTGGCGGGAACTGGGGAAGAGACCCAGTACTTC. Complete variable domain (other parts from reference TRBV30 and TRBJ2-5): SQTIHQWPATLVQPVGSPLSLECTVEGTSNPNLYWYRQAAGRGLQLLFYSVGIGQISSEVPQNLSASRPQDRQFILSSKKLLLSDSGFYLCAWRVAGTGEETQYFGPGTRLLVL.

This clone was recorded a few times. DNA for the CDR3: TGTGCCAGCTCACCCTTTAGGGTCGGGGGCGAGCAGTACTTC. Its protein product is CASSPFRVGGEQYF. The gene calls are TRBV18 and TRBJ2-7; D perhaps matches TRBD2 (6 bases). With 3 bases removed from V and 6 bases from J, the gap between germline ends came to 15 bases. CDR3 size: 14 residues. CDR1 and CDR2 from the germline V gene are KGHSH and LQKENI.

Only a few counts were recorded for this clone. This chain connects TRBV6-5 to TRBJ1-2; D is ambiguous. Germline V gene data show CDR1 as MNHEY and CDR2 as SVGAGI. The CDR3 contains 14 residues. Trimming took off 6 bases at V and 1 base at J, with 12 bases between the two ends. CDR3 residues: CASRWGGNNYGYTF. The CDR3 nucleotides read TGTGCCAGCAGATGGGGAGGGAATAACTATGGCTACACCTTC.

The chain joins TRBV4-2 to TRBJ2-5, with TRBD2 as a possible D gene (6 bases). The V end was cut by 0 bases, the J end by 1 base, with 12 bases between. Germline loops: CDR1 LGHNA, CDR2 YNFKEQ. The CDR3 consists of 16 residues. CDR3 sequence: CASSQDIRGFQETQYF. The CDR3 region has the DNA TGTGCCAGCAGCCAAGATATTCGGGGGTTCCAAGAGACCCAGTACTTC.